This is a list of T cell receptor beta chains from one sample in a study of blood T cell repertoires in COVID-19. Sequencing was performed with immunoSEQ multiplex PCR; in TCRdb, only in-frame clones are kept and a portion is missing. The repertoire holds 200,000 to 250,000 clones, with about four fifths as singletons. The sample comprised PBMCs or T cells enriched from blood (not recorded which). These receptor sequences come from a man aged 60 to 75 who had recovered from COVID-19. The CDR3 runs from the conserved cysteine through the conserved F or W. The D gene is left open where the match is weak. Clone size is not always given. Where it is, it says once, few, many or a class for expanded clones.

v_gene,abundance,j_gene,d_gene,CDR3nt,CDR3aa
TRBV2,-,TRBJ2-7,TRBD1,TGTGCCAGCAGTGGGGGGACAGGGGGCTACGAGCAGTACTTC,CASSGGTGGYEQYF
TRBV3-1/TRBV3-2,-,TRBJ2-5,TRBD1,TGTGCCAGCATCGCCACAGGGGGGTACCAAGAGACCCAGTACTTC,CASIATGGYQETQYF
TRBV6-2/TRBV6-3,-,TRBJ2-7,-,TGTGCCAGCAGTTACTCGAGTCAGGCCAGCTCCTACGAGCAGTACTTC,CASSYSSQASSYEQYF
TRBV19,-,TRBJ2-7,TRBD1,TGTGCCAGTAGTACAATAACCGGGACAGGGGTGCTTCGGCAGTACTTC,CASSTITGTGVLRQYF
TRBV24-1,-,TRBJ1-4,-,TGTGCCACCGGAACGGGGTCATACGGTGAAAAACTGTTTTTT,CATGTGSYGEKLFF
TRBV4-3,-,TRBJ2-6,-,TGCGCCAGCAGCCAGGAGCCGGGGAGAATTGCTGGGGCCAACGTCCTGACTTTC,CASSQEPGRIAGANVLTF
TRBV19,-,TRBJ1-5,TRBD1,TGTGCCAGTAGTAGGGACAGCTATCAGCCCCAGCATTTT,CASSRDSYQPQHF
TRBV12-3/TRBV12-4,-,TRBJ1-3,-,TGTGCCAGCACCCTACAACAGGGTTCCACCATATATTTT,CASTLQQGSTIYF
TRBV7-6,-,TRBJ1-5,-,TGTGCCAGCAGCTTAGTCCCCGGGAATCAGCCCCAGCATTTT,CASSLVPGNQPQHF
TRBV18,-,TRBJ1-2,TRBD1,TGTGCCAGCTCACCTCGGCCGGACAGGGTACTCGGCTACACCTTC,CASSPRPDRVLGYTF
TRBV10-2,-,TRBJ1-1,-,TGCGCCAGCAGGAGAGGGGGTGGAAGATCGACGGACACTGAAGCTTTCTTT,CASRRGGGRSTDTEAFF
TRBV30,-,TRBJ1-5,-,TGTGCCTGGAGTGGAGGGAACCATCAGCCCCAGCATTTT,CAWSGGNHQPQHF
TRBV19,-,TRBJ1-4,TRBD1,TGTGCCAGTAGTCTATCGACAGGGGCGGGCGAAAAACTGTTTTTT,CASSLSTGAGEKLFF
TRBV27,-,TRBJ1-6,-,TGTGCCAGCAGTTCGGGACATCACCTCCACTTT,CASSSGHHLHF
TRBV4-2,-,TRBJ1-3,-,TGTGCCAGCAGCCAAGATCTGGACTCAGCTGGAAACACCATATATTTT,CASSQDLDSAGNTIYF
TRBV3-1/TRBV3-2,once,TRBJ2-7,TRBD1,TGTGCCAGCAGCCCCAGACAGGGATTCAACGAGCAGTACTTC,CASSPRQGFNEQYF
TRBV18,-,TRBJ1-2,-,TGTGCCAGCTCACCCCAAAGGGGGGGCTTAGACTATGGCTACACCTTC,CASSPQRGGLDYGYTF
TRBV11-3,-,TRBJ2-7,-,TGTGCCAGCAGCTTAGTGCAGGGGTCCCCTTACGAGCAGTACTTC,CASSLVQGSPYEQYF
TRBV21-1,-,TRBJ2-7,-,TGTGCCAGCAGGGGCCTACCCTCTAAGGGACAGGCAGCCTACGAGCAGTACTTC,CASRGLPSKGQAAYEQYF
TRBV5-4,-,TRBJ1-2,TRBD1,TGTGCCAGCAGCTTGGAAAGGGACCCGGGACAGCGGATCTATGGCTACACCTTC,CASSLERDPGQRIYGYTF
TRBV10-3,few,TRBJ1-1,-,TGTGCCATCAGTAGCGCGGACAGACAGAACACTGAAGCTTTCTTT,CAISSADRQNTEAFF
TRBV11-3,-,TRBJ1-2,-,TGTGCCAGCAGCGGCCCCGAAGTCTATGGCTACACCTTC,CASSGPEVYGYTF
TRBV7-2,-,TRBJ2-7,TRBD1,TGTGCCAGCAGCTTCAAGACAGGGGGCTGGTTCGAGCAGTACTTC,CASSFKTGGWFEQYF
TRBV11-2,-,TRBJ2-7,TRBD1,TGTGCCAGCAGCTTAGAGGTTAGGGGGCGAACCGAGCAGTACTTC,CASSLEVRGRTEQYF
TRBV3-1/TRBV3-2,-,TRBJ1-5,TRBD1,TGTGCCAGCAGCCAAGATCTAGGGCAGGGGGCGAATCAGCCCCAGCATTTT,CASSQDLGQGANQPQHF
TRBV4-2,few,TRBJ2-7,-,TGTGCCAGCAGCCAAGATCGCCAGTCCTACGAGCAGTACTTC,CASSQDRQSYEQYF
TRBV6-6,-,TRBJ1-2,TRBD1,TGTGCCAGCAGTTACTCTTCGGGACAGGGGACCTATGGCTACACCTTC,CASSYSSGQGTYGYTF
TRBV7-9,once,TRBJ1-4,TRBD1,TGTGCCAGCAGCTCCAGGACAGGGGAAAATGAAAAACTGTTTTTT,CASSSRTGENEKLFF
TRBV6-5,once,TRBJ1-2,TRBD1,TGTGCCACCTTAGGACAGGGGGCAGGTGGCTACACCTTC,CATLGQGAGGYTF
TRBV18,-,TRBJ1-4,-,TGTGCCAGCTCACCTATCGAGGGATTTCATGAAAAACTGTTTTTT,CASSPIEGFHEKLFF
TRBV5-1,-,TRBJ1-1,-,TGCGCCAGCAGCTTGATGCTGATGGAGGGATTGAACACTGAAGCTTTCTTT,CASSLMLMEGLNTEAFF
TRBV5-6,-,TRBJ1-2,TRBD1,TGTGCCAGCAGCTTGGCAGGACAGGGAGTGAGGGGCTACACCTTC,CASSLAGQGVRGYTF
TRBV7-9,-,TRBJ1-4,-,TGTGCCAGCAGCTTCCTACAGGGAACTAATGAAAAACTGTTTTTT,CASSFLQGTNEKLFF
TRBV19,-,TRBJ2-2,-,TGTGCCAGTAGTATACAGGGGCTAACCACCGGGGAGCTGTTTTTT,CASSIQGLTTGELFF
TRBV24-1,-,TRBJ1-5,-,TGTGCCACCAGGGAGGATAGCAATCAGCCCCAGCATTTT,CATREDSNQPQHF
TRBV16,few,TRBJ2-1,TRBD2,TGTGCCAGCAGCAAGCGGGGGGATACCTACAATGAGCAGTTCTTC,CASSKRGDTYNEQFF
TRBV18,few,TRBJ2-7,-,TGTGCCAGCTCACCAGACCGGGATGACTACGAGCAGTACTTC,CASSPDRDDYEQYF
TRBV15,once,TRBJ2-7,-,TGTGCCACCAGCAGAGATAGGGGAAGGGGTTACGAGCAGTACTTC,CATSRDRGRGYEQYF
TRBV7-3,-,TRBJ2-1,-,TGTGCCAGCAGCGTCCAGCGGAGCTCCTACAATGAGCAGTTCTTC,CASSVQRSSYNEQFF
TRBV4-1,-,TRBJ1-3,-,TGCGCCAGCAGCCAAGACAGCTCTGGAAACACCATATATTTT,CASSQDSSGNTIYF
TRBV14,-,TRBJ1-4,TRBD1,TGTGCCAGCAGCCAAGAAGGCGGGACAGCTAATGAAAAACTGTTTTTT,CASSQEGGTANEKLFF
TRBV18,-,TRBJ2-2,-,TGTGCCAGCTCAGCGTACAACCGGGACACCAGCACCGGGGAGCTGTTTTTT,CASSAYNRDTSTGELFF
TRBV24-1,-,TRBJ2-7,TRBD1,TGTGCCACCAGTGATTCCGGGACAGCCCACTACGAGCAGTACTTC,CATSDSGTAHYEQYF
TRBV11-3,-,TRBJ1-1,-,TGTGCCAGCAGCATCAGACAGAAGAAGAACACTGAAGCTTTCTTT,CASSIRQKKNTEAFF
TRBV27,-,TRBJ2-3,TRBD2,TGTGCCAGCAGTTTATCATCCAGCGGGGGGCCCTGGAACACGCAGTATTTT,CASSLSSSGGPWNTQYF
TRBV12-3/TRBV12-4,-,TRBJ2-5,-,TGTGCCAGCAGTTTAGAATTCGGGGTCCAGTACTTC,CASSLEFGVQYF
TRBV6-5,-,TRBJ1-1,-,TGTGCCAGCATGATTATGAGGCAGGGAAACACTGAAGCTTTCTTT,CASMIMRQGNTEAFF
TRBV3-1/TRBV3-2,-,TRBJ2-3,TRBD1,TGTGCCAGCAGCCCGACAGGGGGCTGGAATACGCAGTATTTT,CASSPTGGWNTQYF
TRBV5-1,few,TRBJ2-7,TRBD1,TGCGCCAGCAGCCCGCCGGGACAGGGAACCTACGAGCAGTACTTC,CASSPPGQGTYEQYF
TRBV5-5,-,TRBJ2-3,TRBD1,TGTGCCAGCAGCTCGGGACAGGGTACAGATACGCAGTATTTT,CASSSGQGTDTQYF
TRBV4-3,-,TRBJ1-5,-,TGCGCCAGCAGCCAAGATAGGTGGGAGGCCTATAGCAATCAGCCCCAGCATTTT,CASSQDRWEAYSNQPQHF
TRBV7-3,-,TRBJ1-1,-,TGTGCCAGCAGCTTAGATTCTGGGAGAGCTTTCTTT,CASSLDSGRAFF